Presented here are 24 T cell receptor beta chains from one specimen sequenced in a study of beta chain features in type 1 diabetes. The study reverse transcribed the entire isolated RNA, so it sequenced expressed TCRB transcripts. Produced via immunoSEQ multiplex PCR; TCRdb's table is partial and in-frame only. Seen here are more than 300,000 clones, 7.5% to 9% observed once, and the top ten hold around 0.45%. The sample taken for sequencing was central memory CD4+ T cells from blood. The receptors were sampled from a woman under 30 in good health.

The gene calls are TRBV28 and TRBJ1-2; D is possibly TRBD1 (6 bases). The germline CDR1 and CDR2 sequences are MDHEN and SYDVKM. The CDR3 sequence is 14 residues long. V lost 4 bases and J 2 bases, leaving 11 bases between the germline ends. The CDR3: CASSSDRYNYGYTF. Here the CDR3 DNA reads TGTGCCAGCAGTTCCGACAGGTACAACTATGGCTACACCTTC.

In its sample, this clone was seen many times. This CDR3 is also generated by other DNA sequences in the sample. V and J are TRBV4-3 and TRBJ2-1; no clear D. Germline loops: CDR1 LGHNA, CDR2 YSLEER. The CDR3 is 13 residues long. The V and J ends lost 0 bases and 6 bases respectively, with 6 bases between them. This chain's CDR3 is CASSQDLVNEQFF. The CDR3 bases are TGCGCCAGCAGCCAAGATTTGGTCAATGAGCAGTTCTTC.

This rearrangement joins TRBV15 to TRBJ2-3, with TRBD2 identical over 8 bases. Germline V lookup: CDR1 LNHNV, CDR2 YYDKDF (reference sequence). The CDR3 length is 16 residues. V gave up 0 bases and J gave up 6 bases; unmatched junction bases: 8. The CDR3 reads CATSRDRAGGSDTQYF. The DNA of the CDR3 is TGTGCCACCAGCAGAGATCGTGCGGGAGGATCGGATACGCAGTATTTT.

CDR3 bases: TGTGCCAGCAGTGAACGGGATACGCAGTATTTT. Protein: CASSERDTQYF. The chain combines TRBV2 with TRBJ2-3; D remains ambiguous. CDR1 is SNHLY and CDR2 is FYNNEI in the germline V gene. Trimming left V 2 bases short and J 6 bases short, with 3 bases between. This CDR3 region has 11 residues.

This clone appeared a few times. This chain connects TRBV19 to TRBJ1-1, with D tentatively TRBD1 (6 bases). Looked up from germline, CDR1 is LNHDA and CDR2 is SQIVND (reference sequence). This CDR3 region has 13 residues. V was shortened by 7 bases and J by 3 bases, with 12 bases between the two germline ends. CDR3 sequence: CASNQGLDTEAFF. CDR3 bases: TGTGCCAGTAATCAGGGGTTGGACACTGAAGCTTTCTTT.

This clone came up a few times. The CDR3 loop reads CASSSGGAPESNEQFF. In nucleotides, the CDR3 is TGTGCCAGCAGCTCAGGAGGGGCCCCAGAGTCCAATGAGCAGTTCTTC. This chain links TRBV5-4 with TRBJ2-1; weak D call: TRBD2 (6 bases). The CDR3 is 16 amino acids. Trimming took off 3 bases at V and 6 bases at J, with 19 bases between the two ends. Germline loops: CDR1 SGHNT, CDR2 YYREEE (reference sequence).

Only a few counts were recorded for this clone. This chain joins TRBV29-1 and TRBJ2-2; D might be TRBD1 or TRBD2, each matching 5 bases. Germline V gives CDR1 SQVTM, CDR2 ANQGSEA. CDR3 length: 13 residues. Trimming took 6 bases from V and 6 from J, leaving 14 bases between them. As DNA, the CDR3 is TGCAGCGTATGGGACCCGGCGGCCGGGGAGCTGTTTTTT. Amino acid sequence: CSVWDPAAGELFF.

J is TRBJ2-7 and V is TRBV5-1; TRBD2 agrees at 11 bases. V was pared by 4 bases and J by 3 bases, with 6 bases of the junction left unmatched. The CDR3 is made up of 15 amino acids. Germline V gene sequence: CDR1 SGHRS, CDR2 YFSETQ. The CDR3 reads CASSVGGTSGYEQYF. CDR3 sequence (DNA): TGCGCCAGCAGCGTAGGTGGGACTAGCGGCTACGAGCAGTACTTC.

The chain recombines TRBV5-4 with TRBJ1-2; 8 positions agree with TRBD1. Germline CDR1 and CDR2: SGHNT and YYREEE (reference sequence). With 1 base clipped from V and 3 bases from J, the junction kept 5 bases outside the gene matches. The CDR3 is 15 residues long. The CDR3 region is CASSLPGQGYYGYTF. The CDR3, as DNA: TGTGCCAGCAGCTTGCCTGGACAGGGCTACTATGGCTACACCTTC.

This clone was counted many times. V is TRBV5-1 and J is TRBJ1-1, with a tentative D call TRBD1 (5 bases). There are 12 residues in the CDR3. Germline V lookup: CDR1 SGHRS, CDR2 YFSETQ. Trimming pared 4 bases from V and 5 bases from J, leaving 9 bases between. The CDR3 reads CASSGGGTEAFF. The CDR3 nucleotides read TGCGCCAGCAGCGGGGGTGGGACTGAAGCTTTCTTT.

The chain has TRBV18 and TRBJ1-2; D not resolved. The CDR3 length is 11 residues. CDR1 and CDR2 from the germline V gene are KGHSH and LQKENI. Deletions cut 2 bases from V and 5 bases from J, with 3 bases between. CDR3 region: CASSPGYGYTF. The CDR3 DNA is TGTGCCAGCTCACCAGGGTATGGCTACACCTTC.

This clone was counted ten times or more. The V and J genes are TRBV19 and TRBJ2-7; D not certain. The CDR3 loop spans 18 amino acids. Germline values: CDR1 LNHDA, CDR2 SQIVND (reference sequence). V shed 0 bases and J shed 0 bases, with 18 bases lying between them. The CDR3 protein is CASSIDWEGRRTSYEQYF. For the CDR3, the DNA is TGTGCCAGTAGTATAGATTGGGAAGGACGGCGTACCTCCTACGAGCAGTACTTC. Using reference TRBV19 and TRBJ2-7 for the parts outside the CDR3, the full variable domain is DGGITQSPKYLFRKEGQNVTLSCEQNLNHDAMYWYRQDPGQGLRLIYYSQIVNDFQKGDIAEGYSVSREKKESFPLTVTSAQKNPTAFYLCASSIDWEGRRTSYEQYFGPGTRLTVT.

This clone appeared a few times. This chain links TRBV7-2 with TRBJ2-7; maybe TRBD1 (5 bases). CDR1 and CDR2 from the germline V gene are SGHTA and FQGNSA. The CDR3 contains 14 residues. Trimming removed 2 bases from V and 2 bases from J, with 10 bases in between. The CDR3 sequence: CASSLIQGAYEQYF. In nucleotides, the CDR3 is TGTGCCAGCAGCTTAATACAAGGGGCCTACGAGCAGTACTTC.

The chain recombines TRBV28 with TRBJ2-7, with no clear D. Germline assignment: CDR1 MDHEN and CDR2 SYDVKM. This CDR3 has 20 amino acids. V lost 3 bases, J lost 4 bases, and 31 bases lay in between. The CDR3 loop reads CASSFFGNYGPQGNPYEQYF. DNA for the CDR3: TGTGCCAGCAGTTTCTTCGGAAACTACGGCCCACAAGGGAATCCGTACGAGCAGTACTTC.

This clone was counted ten times or more. The chain employs TRBV7-8 and TRBJ2-7; 8 bases are a match to TRBD2. Germline lookup yields CDR1 SGHVS and CDR2 FQNEAQ. The trim removed 8 bases at V and 4 bases at J, leaving 22 bases unmatched. This CDR3 has 18 amino acids. The CDR3 here is CASSPGLGSPSRIYEQYF. The DNA of the CDR3 is TGTGCCAGCTCTCCGGGACTAGGCTCTCCTTCGCGGATTTACGAGCAGTACTTC.

The chain uses TRBV4-2 and TRBJ1-5; no clear D gene. The V end lost 0 bases, the J end lost 5 bases, and 5 bases lay between the germline ends. The CDR3 totals 13 residues. Per the germline V gene, CDR1 is LGHNA and CDR2 is YNFKEQ. The CDR3 nucleotides are TGTGCCAGCAGCCAAGAGAGCGATCAGCCCCAGCATTTT. Translated: CASSQESDQPQHF.

The chain joins TRBV9 to TRBJ1-2; D might be TRBD1 (5 bases). Germline-derived CDR1 and CDR2 are SGDLS and YYNGEE. V dropped 0 bases and J dropped 3 bases, with 12 bases sitting between them. The CDR3 runs to 15 residues. DNA of the CDR3: TGTGCCAGCAGCGTAGCTACCGGGGGTGACTATGGCTACACCTTC. This gives the protein CASSVATGGDYGYTF.

The chain couples TRBV28 to TRBJ2-5; the D gene is possibly TRBD1 (6 bases). CDR3 length equals 14 residues. Trimming left V 4 bases short and J 3 bases short, with 12 bases between. CDR1 MDHEN and CDR2 SYDVKM come from the germline V gene. The CDR3 reads CASSSGSGEETQYF. The CDR3 nucleotides read TGTGCCAGCAGTTCCGGGTCAGGGGAAGAGACCCAGTACTTC.

A few counts support this clone. V usage is TRBV7-2 and J usage is TRBJ2-2, with 7 bases lining up with TRBD2. Per the germline V gene, CDR1 is SGHTA and CDR2 is FQGNSA. This CDR3 spans 13 amino acids. The V segment lost 6 bases and the J segment 7 bases; nucleotides outside the gene matches: 5. The CDR3 region is CASRREQVGELFF. The CDR3 DNA reads TGTGCCAGCAGGCGGGAGCAGGTCGGGGAGCTGTTTTTT.

The chain uses TRBV23-1 and TRBJ1-5; D is unclear. TRBV23-1 is designated an ORF whose function remains uncertain. Between the trimmed V and J ends, which lost 4 bases and 2 bases, there was a span of 9 bases. CDR3 length: 14 amino acids. The DNA of the CDR3 is TGCGCCAGCAGTCGCCGGTTAGGCAATCAGCCCCAGCATTTT. Amino acid sequence: CASSRRLGNQPQHF.

This chain connects TRBV5-1 to TRBJ2-3; D remains ambiguous. Per the germline V gene, CDR1 is SGHRS and CDR2 is YFSETQ. The CDR3 runs 18 residues. V was shortened by 0 bases and J by 2 bases, with 19 bases between the two germline ends. The CDR3 DNA sequence: TGCGCCAGCAGCTTGGGGCATACCCTCTACGGTCCCACAGATACGCAGTATTTT. Its translation is CASSLGHTLYGPTDTQYF. The complete variable domain, with remaining parts taken from reference TRBV5-1 and TRBJ2-3, reads KAGVTQTPRYLIKTRGQQVTLSCSPISGHRSVSWYQQTPGQGLQFLFEYFSETQRNKGNFPGRFSGRQFSNSRSEMNVSTLELGDSALYLCASSLGHTLYGPTDTQYFGPGTRLTVL.

The chain joins TRBV21-1 to TRBJ2-7; the DNA was not used to check the table's D call, TRBD2. TRBV21-1 is reported as a pseudogene. The CDR3 contains 18 residues. The CDR3 DNA sequence: TGTGCCCCCGGGGGGAGGCCGGGACTAGCGGGTAAACGGTACGAGCAGTACTTC. It translates to CAPGGRPGLAGKRYEQYF.

This clone was observed a handful of times. The rearrangement joins TRBV5-6 to TRBJ2-3, with a weak D call TRBD2 (5 bases). V was pared by 5 bases and J by 5 bases, with 21 bases between. The germline V gene encodes CDR1 SGHDT and CDR2 YYEEEE. This CDR3 spans 16 amino acids. The CDR3 loop reads CASSRRNPGMGDTQYF. The CDR3 DNA sequence: TGTGCCAGCAGTCGGAGGAACCCGGGCATGGGAGATACGCAGTATTTT. The whole variable domain, filled in from reference TRBV5-6 and TRBJ2-3, reads DAGVTQSPTHLIKTRGQQVTLRCSPKSGHDTVSWYQQALGQGPQFIFQYYEEEERQRGNFPDRFSGHQFPNYSSELNVNALLLGDSALYLCASSRRNPGMGDTQYFGPGTRLTVL.

The chain combines TRBV7-9 with TRBJ2-5, with 9 bases lining up with TRBD1. CDR3 length: 13 amino acids. V dropped 5 bases and J dropped 6; count of bases not matched to a gene: 4. Per the germline V gene, CDR1 is SEHNR and CDR2 is FQNEAQ (reference sequence). The CDR3 nucleotides are TGTGCCAGCAGCACACAGGGGGCGAAGACCCAGTACTTC. Amino acid sequence: CASSTQGAKTQYF.